A single sample gave rise to the 8 T cell receptor beta chains below, sequenced in a study of T cell changes during pregnancy in multiple sclerosis (dated by TCRdb to the late 2010s). The library was built by means of the immunoSEQ multiplex PCR assay. The immuneACCESS repertoire file appears here via TCRdb, limited to in-frame rearrangements. These files lack a portion of the clones; in checked studies, under half of the deficit traces to unresolved V genes, and the cause of the others is not known. The sample contains tens of thousands of clones, roughly 90% of them found a single time. 0.45% to 0.65% of the sample comes from the top ten. This sample comprised CD4+ T cells from peripheral blood mononuclear cells, obtained before pregnancy. Receptor source: a female donor with multiple sclerosis, enrolled in a pregnancy study.

This clone was counted between two and nine times. The rearrangement joins TRBV5-6 to TRBJ1-2; the match to TRBD1 covers 8 bases. CDR1 and CDR2 from the germline V gene are SGHDT and YYEEEE. The CDR3 is 16 residues long. Trimming at V came to 3 bases and at J to 7 bases, leaving 14 bases not matched to a gene. DNA of the CDR3: TGTGCCAGCAGCTCAGAGAGACGGACAGGGTGGAGTGGCTACACCTTC. Its protein is CASSSERRTGWSGYTF. Supplemented by reference TRBV5-6 and TRBJ1-2, the full variable domain reads DAGVTQSPTHLIKTRGQQVTLRCSPKSGHDTVSWYQQALGQGPQFIFQYYEEEERQRGNFPDRFSGHQFPNYSSELNVNALLLGDSALYLCASSSERRTGWSGYTFGSGTRLTVV.

The chain is built from TRBV7-9 and TRBJ2-5, with 8 positions matching TRBD2. The CDR3 has 16 residues. CDR1 is SEHNR and CDR2 is FQNEAQ in the germline V gene (reference sequence). The V gene end was trimmed by 4 bases and the J gene end by 2 bases; junction bases not matched to a gene: 9. The CDR3 nucleotides are TGTGCCAGCAGCTCCGTCTTTAGCGGGACACAAGAGACCCAGTACTTC. It codes for CASSSVFSGTQETQYF.

The CDR3 protein is CASSQEWRETQYF. The CDR3, as DNA: TGCGCCAGCAGCCAAGAATGGCGGGAGACCCAGTACTTC. The genes are TRBV4-3 and TRBJ2-5; D is unresolved. V lost 0 bases and J lost 5, with 7 bases in between. This CDR3 is 13 amino acids long. Germline CDR1 is LGHNA and CDR2 is YSLEER.

This clone was picked up one time. This chain links TRBV4-3 with TRBJ1-2; the D gene is possibly TRBD1 (5 bases). Trimming shortened V by 6 bases and J by 4 bases, and 15 bases separated the two germline ends. CDR1 is LGHNA and CDR2 is YSLEER in the germline V gene. The CDR3 is 14 residues long. The CDR3, as DNA: TGCGCCAGCAGTAAAGGCCCAGGGCCCTATGGCTACACCTTC. As protein: CASSKGPGPYGYTF.

V and J are TRBV11-1 and TRBJ1-6, with D possibly being TRBD1 (6 bases). V lost 6 bases and J lost 14, with 20 bases in between. This CDR3 contains 14 residues. Per the germline V gene, CDR1 is SGHAT and CDR2 is FQDESV (reference sequence). CDR3 in DNA: TGTGCCAGCAGACCCGACGGCGTATCAGGGGCCCTCCACTTT. Encoded protein: CASRPDGVSGALHF.

J is TRBJ2-7 and V is TRBV30; D might be TRBD2 (6 bases). Germline V gives CDR1 GTSNPN, CDR2 SVGIG (reference sequence). V gave up 8 bases and J gave up 0 bases, with 23 bases separating them. The CDR3 is 16 residues long. CDR3 nucleotides: TGTGCCACGGAACATAGGGACTCGGCGAGCTCCTACGAGCAGTACTTC. It encodes CATEHRDSASSYEQYF. The full variable domain, in which reference TRBV30 and TRBJ2-7 provide the parts outside the CDR3, is SQTIHQWPATLVQPVGSPLSLECTVEGTSNPNLYWYRQAAGRGLQLLFYSVGIGQISSEVPQNLSASRPQDRQFILSSKKLLLSDSGFYLCATEHRDSASSYEQYFGPGTRLTVT.

This chain connects TRBV6-1 to TRBJ2-3; 9 bases align to TRBD1. The CDR3 is 15 amino acids. The V and J ends lost 6 bases and 1 base, in that order; junction bases with no gene match: 5. Germline assignment: CDR1 MNHNS and CDR2 SASEGT. The CDR3 loop is CASRVGTGRTDTQYF. CDR3 bases: TGTGCCAGCAGGGTCGGGACAGGGCGCACAGATACGCAGTATTTT.

This chain links TRBV6-5 with TRBJ2-7, with 7 bases that match TRBD1. Germline V gene sequence: CDR1 MNHEY, CDR2 SVGAGI. V lost 4 bases to trimming and J lost 4 bases; unmatched junction nucleotides: 4. CDR3 length: 13 residues. The CDR3 loop is CASSSRGFYEQYF. CDR3 nucleotide sequence: TGTGCCAGCAGTTCCAGGGGGTTTTACGAGCAGTACTTC.